This T cell receptor beta chain stems from a study of T cells in Graves' hyperthyroidism and ophthalmopathy. In germline, CDR1 is GTSNPN, CDR2 SVGIG (reference sequence). There are 15 residues in the CDR3. Trimming pared 6 bases from V and 5 bases from J, leaving 20 bases between. What was amplified from RNA transcripts were TCR beta CDR3 regions. During a first-round RT-PCR of the TCR CDR3, the HTBI primer set was used. One entry per CDR3 protein, called by TCRdb with MiXCR from the multiplex PCR reads. This table has 350,000 to 400,000 distinct CDR3 sequences, just under 15% appearing once. This clonotype was recorded at least ten times.

The chain carries TRBV30 and TRBJ2-1, with D maybe TRBD1 (6 bases). Input material: blood. The sequence derives from a woman aged 30 to 39 with Graves' hyperthyroidism. CDR3 DNA sequence: TGTGCCTGTCCCCCCCGAGGGGACACACACAATGAGCAGTTCTTC. This gives the protein CACPPRGDTHNEQFF.